What follows describes a single T cell receptor beta chain. The target antigen is unknown. This sample was taken from a study of T cell responses to AZD1222 COVID-19 vaccine. Overall study findings and caveats: Vaccination with two AZD1222 doses was followed by a rise in Spike-specific TCR breadth and depth. Close to half of all spike-specific TCRs reportedly target regions of the variants that are unmutated.

Assay: immunoSEQ multiplex PCR; the TCRdb copy retains only in-frame clones and omits some. The sample includes about 140,000 clones, roughly 89% of them seen just once. Trimming shortened V by 5 bases and J by 8 bases, and 13 bases separated the two germline ends. The CDR3 covers 13 residues. The clonotype was recovered from an adult in good health. The chain joins TRBV12-3 or TRBV12-4 to TRBJ2-1, with D perhaps matching TRBD2 (6 bases). The sample consisted of peripheral blood, taken on day 0 of AZD1222 vaccination. The CDR3: CASSDRGKYEQFF. As DNA, the CDR3 is TGTGCCAGCAGTGACCGGGGGAAGTATGAGCAGTTCTTC.